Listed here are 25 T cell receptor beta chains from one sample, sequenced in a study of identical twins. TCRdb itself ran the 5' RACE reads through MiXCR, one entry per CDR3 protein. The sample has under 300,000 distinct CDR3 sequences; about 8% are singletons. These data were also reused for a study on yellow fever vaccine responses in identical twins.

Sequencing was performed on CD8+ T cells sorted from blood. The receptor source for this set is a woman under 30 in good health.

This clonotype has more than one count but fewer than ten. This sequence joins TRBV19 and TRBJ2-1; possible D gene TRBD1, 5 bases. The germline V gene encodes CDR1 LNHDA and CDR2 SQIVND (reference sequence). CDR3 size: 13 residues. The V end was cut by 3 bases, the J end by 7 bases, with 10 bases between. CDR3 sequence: CASSIVPGNEQFF. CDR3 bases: TGTGCCAGTAGTATTGTCCCAGGGAATGAGCAGTTCTTC.

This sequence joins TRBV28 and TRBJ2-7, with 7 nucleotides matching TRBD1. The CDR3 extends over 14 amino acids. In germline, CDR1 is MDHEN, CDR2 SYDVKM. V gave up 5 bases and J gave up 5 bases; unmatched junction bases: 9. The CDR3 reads CASSPHSGQDEQYF. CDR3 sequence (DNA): TGTGCCAGCAGTCCACACTCAGGACAGGACGAGCAGTACTTC.

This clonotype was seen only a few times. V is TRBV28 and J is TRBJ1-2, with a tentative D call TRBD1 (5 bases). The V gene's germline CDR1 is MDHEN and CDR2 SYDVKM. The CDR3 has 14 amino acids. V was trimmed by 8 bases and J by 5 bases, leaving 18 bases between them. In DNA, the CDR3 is TGTGCCAGCTCCCTCGGGGGATTTATGTATGGCTACACCTTC. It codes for CASSLGGFMYGYTF.

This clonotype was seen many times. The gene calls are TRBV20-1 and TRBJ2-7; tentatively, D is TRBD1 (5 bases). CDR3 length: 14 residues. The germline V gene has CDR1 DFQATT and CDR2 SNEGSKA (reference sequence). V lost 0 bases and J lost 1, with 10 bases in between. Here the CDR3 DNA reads TGCAGTGCTAGAGATGGCGGACAATCCTACGAGCAGTACTTC. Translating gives CSARDGGQSYEQYF.

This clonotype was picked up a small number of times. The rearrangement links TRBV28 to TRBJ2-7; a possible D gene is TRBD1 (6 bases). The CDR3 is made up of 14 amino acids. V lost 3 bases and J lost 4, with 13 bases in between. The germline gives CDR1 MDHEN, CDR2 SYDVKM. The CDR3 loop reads CASSFGQSLYEQYF. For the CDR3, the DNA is TGTGCCAGCAGTTTCGGACAGAGCCTTTACGAGCAGTACTTC. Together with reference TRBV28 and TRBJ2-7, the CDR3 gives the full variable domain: DVKVTQSSRYLVKRTGEKVFLECVQDMDHENMFWYRQDPGLGLRLIYFSYDVKMKEKGDIPEGYSVSREKKERFSLILESASTNQTSMYLCASSFGQSLYEQYFGPGTRLTVT.

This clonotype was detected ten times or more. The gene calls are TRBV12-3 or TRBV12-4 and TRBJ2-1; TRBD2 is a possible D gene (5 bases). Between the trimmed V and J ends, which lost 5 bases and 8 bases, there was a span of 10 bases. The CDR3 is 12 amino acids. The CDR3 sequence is CASSPLVDEQFF. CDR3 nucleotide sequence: TGTGCCAGCAGTCCACTAGTAGATGAGCAGTTCTTC.

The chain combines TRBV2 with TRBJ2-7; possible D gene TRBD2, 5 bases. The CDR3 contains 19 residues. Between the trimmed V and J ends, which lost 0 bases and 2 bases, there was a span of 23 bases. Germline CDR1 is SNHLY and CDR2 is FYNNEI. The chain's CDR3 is CASSEAGSGGLVLTYEQYF. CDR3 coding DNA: TGTGCCAGCAGTGAAGCAGGCTCCGGCGGACTTGTTCTCACCTACGAGCAGTACTTC.

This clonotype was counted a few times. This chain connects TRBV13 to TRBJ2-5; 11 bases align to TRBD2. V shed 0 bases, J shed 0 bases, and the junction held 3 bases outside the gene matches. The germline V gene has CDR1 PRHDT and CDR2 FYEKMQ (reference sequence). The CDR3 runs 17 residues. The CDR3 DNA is TGTGCCAGCAGCTTAGGTCTAGCGGGGGGAAACCAAGAGACCCAGTACTTC. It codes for CASSLGLAGGNQETQYF.

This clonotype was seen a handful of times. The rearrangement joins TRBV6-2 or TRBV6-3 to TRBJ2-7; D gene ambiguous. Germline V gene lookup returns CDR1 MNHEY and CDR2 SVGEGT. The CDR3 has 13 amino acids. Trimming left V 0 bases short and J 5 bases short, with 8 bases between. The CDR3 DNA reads TGTGCCAGCAGTTACTCGTTGGGTGACGAGCAGTACTTC. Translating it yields CASSYSLGDEQYF.

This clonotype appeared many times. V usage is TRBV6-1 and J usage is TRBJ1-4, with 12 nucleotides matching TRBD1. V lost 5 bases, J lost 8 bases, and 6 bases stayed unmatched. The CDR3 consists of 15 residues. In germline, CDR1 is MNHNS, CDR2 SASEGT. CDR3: CASSITGTGGEKLFF. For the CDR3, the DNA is TGTGCCAGCAGTATAACCGGGACAGGGGGCGAAAAACTGTTTTTT.

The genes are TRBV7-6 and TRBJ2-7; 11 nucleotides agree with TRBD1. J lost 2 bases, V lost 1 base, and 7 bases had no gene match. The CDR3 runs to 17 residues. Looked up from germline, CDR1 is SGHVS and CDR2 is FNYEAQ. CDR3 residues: CASSLEIGTGGPYEQYF. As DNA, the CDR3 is TGTGCCAGCAGCTTAGAAATAGGGACAGGGGGACCCTACGAGCAGTACTTC.

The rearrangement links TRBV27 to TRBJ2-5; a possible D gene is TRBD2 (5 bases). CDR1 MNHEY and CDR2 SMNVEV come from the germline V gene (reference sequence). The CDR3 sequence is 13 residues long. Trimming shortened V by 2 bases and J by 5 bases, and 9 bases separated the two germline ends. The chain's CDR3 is CASSLSGIETQYF. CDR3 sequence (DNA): TGTGCCAGCAGTTTAAGCGGAATTGAGACCCAGTACTTC.

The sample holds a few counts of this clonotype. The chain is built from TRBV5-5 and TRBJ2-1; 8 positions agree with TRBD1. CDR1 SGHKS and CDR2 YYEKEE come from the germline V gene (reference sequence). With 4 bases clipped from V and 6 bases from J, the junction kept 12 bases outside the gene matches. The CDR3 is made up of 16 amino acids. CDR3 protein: CASSRTGQAGTNEQFF. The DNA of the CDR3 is TGTGCCAGCAGCCGAACGGGACAGGCGGGAACCAATGAGCAGTTCTTC.

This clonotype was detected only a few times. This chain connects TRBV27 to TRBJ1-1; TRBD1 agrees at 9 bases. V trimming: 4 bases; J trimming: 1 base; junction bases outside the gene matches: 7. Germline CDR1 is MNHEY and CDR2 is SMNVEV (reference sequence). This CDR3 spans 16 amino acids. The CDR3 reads CASSSLPGQGNTEAFF. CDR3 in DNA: TGTGCCAGCAGTTCTCTTCCGGGACAGGGGAACACTGAAGCTTTCTTT.

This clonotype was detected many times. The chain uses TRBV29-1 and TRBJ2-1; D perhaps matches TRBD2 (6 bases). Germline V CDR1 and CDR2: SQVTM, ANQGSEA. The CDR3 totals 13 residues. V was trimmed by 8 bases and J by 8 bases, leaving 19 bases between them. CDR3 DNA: TGCAGCCTGATAGCGGAGAGAATGGATGAGCAGTTCTTC. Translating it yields CSLIAERMDEQFF.

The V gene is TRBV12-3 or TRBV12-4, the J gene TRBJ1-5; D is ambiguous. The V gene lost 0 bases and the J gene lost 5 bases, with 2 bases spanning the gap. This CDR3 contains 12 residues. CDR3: CASSLAYQPQHF. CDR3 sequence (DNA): TGTGCCAGCAGTTTAGCCTATCAGCCCCAGCATTTT.

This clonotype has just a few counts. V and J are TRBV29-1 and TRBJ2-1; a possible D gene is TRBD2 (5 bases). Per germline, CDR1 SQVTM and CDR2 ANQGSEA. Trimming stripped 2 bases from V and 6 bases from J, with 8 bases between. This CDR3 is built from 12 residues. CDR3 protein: CSVEFLANEQFF. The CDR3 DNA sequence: TGCAGCGTTGAATTTCTAGCCAATGAGCAGTTCTTC.

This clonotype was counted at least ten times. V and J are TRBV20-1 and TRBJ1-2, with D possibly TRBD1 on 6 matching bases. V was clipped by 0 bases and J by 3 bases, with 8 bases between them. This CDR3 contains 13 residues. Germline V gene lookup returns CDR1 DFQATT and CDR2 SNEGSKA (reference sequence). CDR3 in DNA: TGCAGTGCTAGAGATTGGACAGACTATGGCTACACCTTC. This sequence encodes CSARDWTDYGYTF.

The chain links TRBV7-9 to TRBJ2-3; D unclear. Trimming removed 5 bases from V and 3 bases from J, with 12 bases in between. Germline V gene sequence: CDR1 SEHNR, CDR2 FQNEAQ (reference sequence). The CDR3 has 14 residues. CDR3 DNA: TGTGCCAGCAGCCCACCGAGACCGACAGATACGCAGTATTTT. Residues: CASSPPRPTDTQYF. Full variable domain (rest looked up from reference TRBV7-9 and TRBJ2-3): DTGVSQNPRHKITKRGQNVTFRCDPISEHNRLYWYRQTLGQGPEFLTYFQNEAQLEKSRLLSDRFSAERPKGSFSTLEIQRTEQGDSAMYLCASSPPRPTDTQYFGPGTRLTVL.

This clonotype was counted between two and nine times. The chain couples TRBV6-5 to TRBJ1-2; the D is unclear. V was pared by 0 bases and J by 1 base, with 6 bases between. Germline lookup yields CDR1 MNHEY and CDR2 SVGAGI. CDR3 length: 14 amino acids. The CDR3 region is CASSYSGNNYGYTF. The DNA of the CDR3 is TGTGCCAGCAGTTACTCAGGCAATAACTATGGCTACACCTTC.

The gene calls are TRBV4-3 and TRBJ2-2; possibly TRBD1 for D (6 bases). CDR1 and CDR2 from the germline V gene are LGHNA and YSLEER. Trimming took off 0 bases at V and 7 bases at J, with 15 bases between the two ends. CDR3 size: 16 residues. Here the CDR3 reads CASSQDKGGWGGELFF. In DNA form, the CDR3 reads TGCGCCAGCAGCCAAGATAAAGGGGGATGGGGCGGGGAGCTGTTTTTT.

The CDR3 nucleotides are TGTGCCAGCAACCGACAGGGTATCTTTTACGAGCAGTACTTC. Residues: CASNRQGIFYEQYF. This chain joins TRBV12-3 or TRBV12-4 and TRBJ2-7; TRBD1 agrees at 7 bases. The trim removed 7 bases at V and 4 bases at J, leaving 10 bases unmatched. The CDR3 covers 14 residues.

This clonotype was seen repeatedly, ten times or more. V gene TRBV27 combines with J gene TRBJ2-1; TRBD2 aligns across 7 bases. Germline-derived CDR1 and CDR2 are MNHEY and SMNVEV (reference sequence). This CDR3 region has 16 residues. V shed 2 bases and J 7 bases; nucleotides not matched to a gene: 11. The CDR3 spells CASSLGGRGMINEQFF. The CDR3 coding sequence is TGTGCCAGCAGTTTAGGTGGGAGGGGAATGATTAATGAGCAGTTCTTC.

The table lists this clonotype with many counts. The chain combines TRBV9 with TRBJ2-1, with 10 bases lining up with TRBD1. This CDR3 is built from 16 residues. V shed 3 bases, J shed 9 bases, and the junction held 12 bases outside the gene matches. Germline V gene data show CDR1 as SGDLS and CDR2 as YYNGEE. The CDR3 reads CASSEGRDRGSGEQFF. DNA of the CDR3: TGTGCCAGCAGCGAGGGCCGGGACAGGGGATCTGGTGAGCAGTTCTTC.

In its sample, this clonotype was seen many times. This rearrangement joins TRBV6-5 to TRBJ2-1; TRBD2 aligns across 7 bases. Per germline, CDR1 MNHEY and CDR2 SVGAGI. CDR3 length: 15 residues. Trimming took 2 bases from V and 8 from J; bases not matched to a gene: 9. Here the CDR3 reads CASSYPGGSSYEQFF. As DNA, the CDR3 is TGTGCCAGCAGTTACCCTGGCGGGAGTAGCTATGAGCAGTTCTTC.